These 8 T cell receptor beta chains were sequenced from one sample in a study of shared clonotypes between healthy human individuals. The repertoire was sequenced with immunoSEQ multiplex PCR; TCRdb's copy has only in-frame clones and lacks some. The table includes hundreds of thousands of clones, 73% detected once. Sequenced: memory CD4+ T cells sorted from blood. Subset reported: CD45RA-negative fraction. The receptors come from a woman aged 25-40 years in good health.

The CDR3 region is CASSWSGRPRANEQFF. DNA for the CDR3: TGTGCCAGCAGTTGGAGCGGGAGACCCCGGGCCAATGAGCAGTTCTTC. This rearrangement joins TRBV27 to TRBJ2-1, with 8 positions matching TRBD2. The CDR3 loop spans 16 amino acids. With 4 bases clipped from V and 6 bases from J, the junction kept 11 bases outside the gene matches. Germline CDR1 reads MNHEY; CDR2 reads SMNVEV (reference sequence).

The gene calls are TRBV4-2 and TRBJ2-1; D is possibly TRBD1 or TRBD2 (5 bases each). The CDR3 covers 14 residues. CDR1 and CDR2 (germline): LGHNA, YNFKEQ. V lost 1 base to trimming and J lost 4 bases, with 8 bases between them. In nucleotides, the CDR3 is TGTGCCAGCAGCCAAGTGGGGGAGTACAATGAGCAGTTCTTC. Translation: CASSQVGEYNEQFF.

The chain is built from TRBV5-1 and TRBJ2-3; TRBD1 or TRBD2 may be the D gene (5 bases each). Germline V gives CDR1 SGHRS, CDR2 YFSETQ. The CDR3 runs 14 residues. The V end lost 7 bases, the J end lost 0 bases, and 12 bases lay between the germline ends. In DNA, the CDR3 is TGCGCCAGCTTTGAGGGACCTAGCACAGATACGCAGTATTTT. It codes for CASFEGPSTDTQYF.

The gene calls are TRBV5-1 and TRBJ2-6; D is unresolved. Germline lookup yields CDR1 SGHRS and CDR2 YFSETQ. The CDR3 extends over 15 amino acids. Trimming left V 1 base short and J 2 bases short, with 7 bases between. CDR3 coding DNA: TGCGCCAGCAGCTTGACCTGGGCTGGGGCCAACGTCCTGACTTTC. Translated: CASSLTWAGANVLTF.

The table lists this clone with many counts. V usage is TRBV19 and J usage is TRBJ2-7; D may match TRBD1 or TRBD2 (5 bases each). V was pared by 3 bases and J by 3 bases, with 12 bases between. The CDR3 is made up of 14 amino acids. Germline V gene data show CDR1 as LNHDA and CDR2 as SQIVND (reference sequence). In DNA form, the CDR3 reads TGTGCCAGTAGTATTTCCCAGGGAGTCTACGAGCAGTACTTC. Translated: CASSISQGVYEQYF.

About this clone itself: Its ends do not fully match the called genes, so a read error is possible. The V call is TRBV5-4, the J call TRBJ2-4; 10 nucleotides align to TRBD2. Germline CDR1 is SGHNT and CDR2 is YYREEE (reference sequence). CDR3 size: 18 residues. The CDR3 coding sequence is TGTGCCAGCACCCCCCGGCCTGTCACGCTAGCGGGAGAACTAGGCGAGAACTTC. Translated: CASTPRPVTLAGELGENF.

This rearrangement joins TRBV19 to TRBJ1-2; TRBD1 agrees at 9 bases. The germline V gene encodes CDR1 LNHDA and CDR2 SQIVND (reference sequence). CDR3 length equals 15 residues. V dropped 3 bases and J dropped 3; count of bases not matched to a gene: 5. The CDR3 DNA reads as TGTGCCAGTAGTATCACCGGGACAGGGTACTATGGCTACACCTTC. It translates to CASSITGTGYYGYTF.

The rearrangement uses TRBV4-1 and TRBJ2-3; the match to TRBD2 covers 9 bases. The CDR3 extends over 14 amino acids. V dropped 4 bases and J dropped 3; count of bases not matched to a gene: 2. Germline V lookup: CDR1 MGHRA, CDR2 YSYEKL. CDR3 sequence (DNA): TGCGCCAGCAGCCGAGCGGGAGGAACAGATACGCAGTATTTT. Amino acid sequence: CASSRAGGTDTQYF.